The text below deals with one TCR beta chain. This CDR3 region has 15 residues. Germline values: CDR1 SGHRS, CDR2 YFSETQ. The trim removed 6 bases at V and 1 base at J, leaving 6 bases unmatched. The data were obtained in a study of blood T cell repertoires in COVID-19. Looking at the study overall: The United States, Italy and Spain provided the acute and convalescent COVID-19 samples.

Under the authors' procedure: Reference gene primer amplification gave estimated nucleated cell counts. The assay was immunoSEQ multiplex PCR, and TCRdb's table has in-frame clones only and misses some. Clone size and the V and J calls come from that table; the DNA yielded D and trimming. The top ten hold more than 2.5% of the sample, which has roughly 50,000 clones, approximately 80% seen once. The receptor was isolated from a man aged 45 to 65 with acute or convalescent COVID-19. Material: peripheral blood. This chain links TRBV5-1 with TRBJ2-3; 9 positions agree with TRBD2. The DNA for the CDR3 is TGCGCCAGCACCATAGCGGGAGATGGCACAGATACGCAGTATTTT. As protein: CASTIAGDGTDTQYF. The full variable domain, in which reference TRBV5-1 and TRBJ2-3 provide the parts outside the CDR3, is KAGVTQTPRYLIKTRGQQVTLSCSPISGHRSVSWYQQTPGQGLQFLFEYFSETQRNKGNFPGRFSGRQFSNSRSEMNVSTLELGDSALYLCASTIAGDGTDTQYFGPGTRLTVL.